These 23 T cell receptor beta chains came from one sample sequenced in a study of T cells in Graves' hyperthyroidism and ophthalmopathy. Amplified TCR beta CDR3 regions came from RNA transcripts. During a first-round RT-PCR of the TCR CDR3, the HTBI primer set was used. Via MiXCR, TCRdb re-called the multiplex PCR reads, giving one row per CDR3 protein. The table has 300,000 to 400,000 distinct CDR3 sequences, approximately 14% seen once; the top ten hold around 19%. The sequencing sample was made of blood. The receptors shown here come from a woman aged 25 to 39 with Graves' ophthalmopathy.

Ten or more counts support this clonotype. The V gene is TRBV4-2, the J gene TRBJ2-5; maybe TRBD2 (5 bases). The CDR3 runs 13 residues. Germline values: CDR1 LGHNA, CDR2 YNFKEQ. With 0 bases removed from V and 7 bases from J, the gap between germline ends came to 9 bases. CDR3 nucleotide sequence: TGTGCCAGCAGCCAAGAAGGCAGCGGGACCCAGTACTTC. Translated, it gives CASSQEGSGTQYF.

CDR3: CASSPKLGEELFF. CDR3 in DNA: TGTGCCAGCAGCCCAAAGCTCGGGGAGGAACTGTTTTTT. The rearrangement joins TRBV7-9 to TRBJ1-4; D not resolved. In germline, CDR1 is SEHNR, CDR2 FQNEAQ (reference sequence). With 5 bases removed from V and 12 bases from J, the gap between germline ends came to 16 bases. This CDR3 region has 13 residues.

This clonotype was seen ten or more times. The rearrangement joins TRBV28 to TRBJ2-2; the match to TRBD1 covers 8 bases. Trimming removed 7 bases from V and 6 bases from J; junction bases left unmatched: 7. The CDR3 consists of 14 residues. Germline V gene lookup returns CDR1 MDHEN and CDR2 SYDVKM. CDR3 loop: CASTLTGVAGELFF. CDR3 bases: TGTGCCAGCACCTTGACAGGGGTCGCCGGGGAGCTGTTTTTT.

Ten or more counts support this clonotype. This chain connects TRBV20-1 to TRBJ2-5; 9 nucleotides agree with TRBD2. Losses at the gene ends were 4 bases for V and 4 bases for J; bases not matched to a gene: 19. CDR3 length: 18 residues. CDR1 and CDR2 from the germline V gene are DFQATT and SNEGSKA (reference sequence). The CDR3 DNA follows: TGCAGTGCTATGGGTTTTAGCGGGGGTTCTACCTCGGGAGAGACCCAGTACTTC. Translated: CSAMGFSGGSTSGETQYF.

This clonotype came up a few times. This sequence joins TRBV9 and TRBJ2-3; D possibly uses TRBD1 or TRBD2 (5 bases each). The V gene's germline CDR1 is SGDLS and CDR2 YYNGEE. The CDR3 is made up of 14 amino acids. V was clipped by 3 bases and J by 6 bases, with 14 bases between them. The CDR3: CASSGGTPRDTQYF. The CDR3 nucleotides are TGTGCCAGCAGCGGTGGGACCCCTAGGGATACGCAGTATTTT.

This clonotype came up many times. V is TRBV3-1 and J is TRBJ2-7, with TRBD1 matching 8 bases. The germline V gene encodes CDR1 LGHDT and CDR2 YNNKEL (reference sequence). The CDR3 spans 14 residues. The V segment lost 7 bases and the J segment 2 bases; nucleotides outside the gene matches: 7. The CDR3 spells CASTSGTGPYEQYF. Written as DNA, the CDR3 is TGTGCCAGCACATCCGGGACAGGACCCTACGAGCAGTACTTC.

This clonotype came up many times. This chain joins TRBV2 and TRBJ2-1, with 8 bases that match TRBD1. Germline V gene data show CDR1 as SNHLY and CDR2 as FYNNEI. V shed 3 bases and J 4 bases; nucleotides not matched to a gene: 2. The length of the CDR3 is 14 residues. CDR3 loop: CASSEGQAYNEQFF. Here the CDR3 DNA reads TGTGCCAGCAGTGAGGGACAGGCTTACAATGAGCAGTTCTTC.

This clonotype was seen a handful of times. This clone may be a read error of a much larger clone one base away. V and J are TRBV30 and TRBJ1-4; 7 bases match TRBD1. V was pared by 0 bases and J by 11 bases, with 9 bases of the junction left unmatched. Germline V CDR1 and CDR2: GTSNPN, SVGIG (reference sequence). The CDR3 has 14 amino acids. Written as DNA, the CDR3 is TGTGCCTGGAGTGTGGGACAGCCTGGGGATAAACTGTTTTTT. This sequence encodes CAWSVGQPGDKLFF.

This clonotype came up many times. The CDR3 DNA is TGTGCCAGCTCTAAACCGGGACAGCAAGAGACCCAGTACTTC. The encoded protein is CASSKPGQQETQYF. V is TRBV18 and J is TRBJ2-5, with 7 bases aligning to TRBD1. This CDR3 is 14 amino acids long. The V segment lost 6 bases and the J segment 2 bases; nucleotides outside the gene matches: 6. Germline V gene lookup returns CDR1 KGHSH and CDR2 LQKENI.

There are a few counts of this clonotype. A read error is possible here, since a much larger clone lies one base away. The J gene is TRBJ2-5, the V gene TRBV13; D might be TRBD1 (6 bases). This CDR3 has 13 amino acids. Germline lookup yields CDR1 PRHDT and CDR2 FYEKMQ (reference sequence). The CDR3 spells CASSLLGQEAQYF. CDR3 DNA: TGTGCCAGCAGCTTATTGGGACAAGAGGCCCAGTACTTC.

The table lists this clonotype with many counts. DNA for the CDR3: TGTGCCAGCACCAACGGACAGTCCCAGCATTTT. It yields the protein CASTNGQSQHF. V usage is TRBV12-3 or TRBV12-4 and J usage is TRBJ1-5; weak D call: TRBD1 (6 bases). This CDR3 has 11 residues. V gave up 7 bases and J gave up 11 bases, with 12 bases separating them.

This sequence joins TRBV6-2 or TRBV6-3 and TRBJ1-5; a weak D match, TRBD1 (5 bases). Trimming pared 10 bases from V and 4 bases from J, leaving 14 bases between. Germline V gives CDR1 MNHEY, CDR2 SVGEGT. This CDR3 is built from 13 residues. The CDR3 here is CAIGTGSNQPQHF. CDR3 nucleotides: TGTGCCATCGGGACGGGGTCAAATCAGCCCCAGCATTTT.

This clonotype was picked up many times. The V gene is TRBV6-1, the J gene TRBJ1-6; the D is unclear. V shed 5 bases and J shed 5 bases, with 10 bases lying between them. The CDR3 is made up of 14 amino acids. The germline gives CDR1 MNHNS, CDR2 SASEGT. This CDR3 reads CASSQLSDNSPLHF. DNA of the CDR3: TGTGCCAGCAGTCAACTATCGGATAATTCACCCCTCCACTTT.

This clonotype was observed a few times. The chain employs TRBV29-1 and TRBJ2-7, with D tentatively TRBD2 (7 bases). Deletions cut 1 base from V and 2 bases from J, with 15 bases between. CDR3 length: 15 residues. Germline V gene lookup returns CDR1 SQVTM and CDR2 ANQGSEA. Here the CDR3 DNA reads TGCAGCGTTGAAGGGGTGGCGGGGGCGACCTACGAGCAGTACTTC. This translates into CSVEGVAGATYEQYF.

The gene calls are TRBV19 and TRBJ2-7, with D tentatively TRBD2 (5 bases). V lost 3 bases to trimming and J lost 1 base, with 13 bases between them. The germline V gene encodes CDR1 LNHDA and CDR2 SQIVND (reference sequence). This CDR3 region has 15 residues. The CDR3 loop reads CASSIAIGISYEQYF. Written as DNA, the CDR3 is TGTGCCAGTAGTATTGCCATCGGGATTTCCTACGAGCAGTACTTC.

The sample holds many counts of this clonotype. The chain combines TRBV11-1 with TRBJ2-1, with TRBD1 matching 7 bases. The V segment lost 5 bases and the J segment 4 bases; nucleotides outside the gene matches: 5. The germline CDR1 and CDR2 sequences are SGHAT and FQDESV (reference sequence). The CDR3 consists of 14 residues. The CDR3 reads CASSPRGLYNEQFF. DNA of the CDR3: TGTGCCAGCAGCCCCAGGGGGTTGTACAATGAGCAGTTCTTC.

This clonotype was picked up a small number of times. V gene TRBV4-1 combines with J gene TRBJ1-4; D is possibly TRBD1 (5 bases). Trimming took 4 bases from V and 4 from J, leaving 16 bases between them. This CDR3 has 16 residues. Looked up from germline, CDR1 is MGHRA and CDR2 is YSYEKL. The CDR3 protein is CASSPGEGEHNEKLFF. The CDR3 DNA sequence: TGCGCCAGCAGCCCCGGGGAAGGGGAACATAATGAAAAACTGTTTTTT.

V and J are TRBV5-8 and TRBJ1-2; tentative D call: TRBD1 (6 bases). Looked up from germline, CDR1 is SGHTS and CDR2 is YDEGEE. Trimming pared 4 bases from V and 4 bases from J, leaving 14 bases between. The CDR3 runs 14 residues. CDR3 loop: CASSPPGASYGYTF. Here the CDR3 DNA reads TGTGCCAGCAGCCCCCCGGGGGCCTCCTATGGCTACACCTTC.

This clonotype was detected many times. This sequence joins TRBV19 and TRBJ2-2, with D possibly being TRBD2 (5 bases). CDR3 size: 13 residues. V was cut by 9 bases and J by 7 bases, with 15 bases left in between. Germline V gene sequence: CDR1 LNHDA, CDR2 SQIVND (reference sequence). CDR3 DNA sequence: TGTGCCAGCATCGGGGAGATTTACGGGGAGCTGTTTTTT. Its protein product is CASIGEIYGELFF.

The table lists this clonotype with many counts. The chain recombines TRBV20-1 with TRBJ2-7; 11 bases are shared with TRBD1. Germline values: CDR1 DFQATT, CDR2 SNEGSKA (reference sequence). With 3 bases clipped from V and 3 bases from J, the junction kept 7 bases outside the gene matches. The length of the CDR3 is 15 residues. CDR3 in DNA: TGCAGTGCTAGGAAAGGGACAGGGGGGGTCTACGAGCAGTACTTC. Translation: CSARKGTGGVYEQYF.

This clonotype has ten or more counts. V and J are TRBV28 and TRBJ1-2; 9 nucleotides agree with TRBD1. The CDR3 length is 13 residues. Germline lookup yields CDR1 MDHEN and CDR2 SYDVKM. J lost 4 bases, V lost 6 bases, and 3 bases had no gene match. The CDR3 reads CASRPTGGYGYTF. The CDR3 DNA reads TGTGCCAGCAGGCCGACAGGGGGCTATGGCTACACCTTC.

This clonotype was found many times. The rearrangement uses TRBV28 and TRBJ1-2, with 9 bases that match TRBD1. Germline loops: CDR1 MDHEN, CDR2 SYDVKM. Losses at the gene ends were 5 bases for V and 8 bases for J; bases not matched to a gene: 12. The CDR3 runs to 15 residues. Here the CDR3 DNA reads TGTGCCAGCAGTGACGTCCGGGACAGGGTTTTAGGCTACACCTTC. This encodes CASSDVRDRVLGYTF.

V usage is TRBV19 and J usage is TRBJ1-5, with TRBD1 as a possible D gene (6 bases). The CDR3 runs 16 residues. Germline V lookup: CDR1 LNHDA, CDR2 SQIVND (reference sequence). Trimming stripped 5 bases from V and 4 bases from J, with 18 bases between. The CDR3, as DNA: TGTGCCAGTAGTCCTGGGACATACGATCTTAATCAGCCCCAGCATTTT. Encoded protein: CASSPGTYDLNQPQHF. Full variable domain (rest looked up from reference TRBV19 and TRBJ1-5): DGGITQSPKYLFRKEGQNVTLSCEQNLNHDAMYWYRQDPGQGLRLIYYSQIVNDFQKGDIAEGYSVSREKKESFPLTVTSAQKNPTAFYLCASSPGTYDLNQPQHFGDGTRLSIL.